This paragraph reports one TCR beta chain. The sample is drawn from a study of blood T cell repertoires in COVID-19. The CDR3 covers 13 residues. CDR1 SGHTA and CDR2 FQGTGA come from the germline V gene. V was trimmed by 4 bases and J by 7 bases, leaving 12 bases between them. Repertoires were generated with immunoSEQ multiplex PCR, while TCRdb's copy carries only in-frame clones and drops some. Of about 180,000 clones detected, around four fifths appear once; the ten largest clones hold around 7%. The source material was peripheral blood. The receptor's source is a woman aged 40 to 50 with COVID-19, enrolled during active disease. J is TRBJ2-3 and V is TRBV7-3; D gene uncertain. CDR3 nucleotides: TGTGCCAGCAGCTCCCCGGTGGTAAATACGCAGTATTTT. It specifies CASSSPVVNTQYF.